The T cell receptor (beta chain) under discussion was sequenced for a study of blood T cell repertoires in COVID-19. Background on the study: Sites in the United States, Italy and Spain provided acute and convalescent COVID-19 samples. PBMCs, B-cell-depleted T cells, or T cells were the source of the cDNA or gDNA that made up the material.

Authors' data handling: It was from reference gene primer amplification that nucleated cell counts were estimated. Assay: immunoSEQ multiplex PCR; the TCRdb copy retains only in-frame clones and omits some. V, J and clone size derive from that table, while D and trimming were established from the DNA sequence. This sample yields some 180,000 clones, of which 80% to 90% are seen a single time; less than 25% belongs to the top ten. CDR3 length: 12 amino acids. Germline CDR1 reads MNHEY; CDR2 reads SVGEGT. V lost 2 bases to trimming and J lost 9 bases, with 8 bases between them. This clone has only one observation.

The sequence was collected from a man between 65 and 85 years old with active or convalescent COVID-19. Sequenced: peripheral blood. The chain uses TRBV6-2 or TRBV6-3 and TRBJ2-4, with D perhaps TRBD2 (6 bases). CDR3 sequence: CASSYGGIIQYF. CDR3 in DNA: TGTGCCAGCAGTTACGGGGGGATCATTCAGTACTTC.